This TCR beta chain derives from a study of regulatory T cells in long-lasting Graves disease. This CDR3 is 14 amino acids long. In germline, CDR1 is SEHNR, CDR2 FQNEAQ (reference sequence). This clonotype occurred a few times. A read error may produce the germline difference seen at one junction end. Time point in this sample: newly diagnosed GD, antithyroid drugs for less than 3 months. The TCR library was made from RNA that had been extracted from PBMCs in TRIzol. According to the study, TCR beta libraries were built with iRepertoire HTBI primers and CDR3-region Arm-PCR. From the multiplex PCR reads, TCRdb called clonotypes with MiXCR, one entry per CDR3 protein. The sample contains 440,000 or so distinct CDR3 sequences, about 15% of which appear only once. These data also formed part of another study, on T cells in Graves' hyperthyroidism and ophthalmopathy. That paper states: Diagnoses used clinical symptoms, serum thyroxine and TRAb, thyroid ultrasound and orbital computed tomography. Ophthalmopathy was predicted by the model a median of approximately 6 months ahead of onset.

V usage is TRBV7-9 and J usage is TRBJ1-6; D is possibly TRBD1 (6 bases). The receptor was isolated from a woman in her thirties with Graves disease. The sequences come from peripheral blood mononuclear cells (PBMCs), collected at new diagnosis, from a patient treated with antithyroid drugs. Here the CDR3 DNA reads TGTGCCAGCAGAAGGGGACAAACGGGTTCACCCCTTCACTTT. Its protein is CASRRGQTGSPLHF.